The 20 T cell receptor beta chains presented below share a single source sample, sequenced in a study of blood T cell repertoires in COVID-19. Method: immunoSEQ multiplex PCR; TCRdb's copy keeps in-frame clones and lacks some. Among some 97,000 clones, 85% to 90% were seen once, and the ten largest hold more than 10%. The specimen sequenced was peripheral blood. The receptors were gathered from a human donor in a cohort sampled during active COVID-19.

This clone was detected once. The J gene is TRBJ1-1, the V gene TRBV6-2 or TRBV6-3; D is unclear. This CDR3 region has 13 residues. CDR1 is MNHEY, CDR2 SVGEGT, per germline. Trimming removed 6 bases from V and 8 bases from J, with 16 bases in between. CDR3 amino acids: CASSEPKTVEAFF. DNA for the CDR3: TGTGCCAGCAGCGAACCCAAGACTGTGGAAGCTTTCTTT.

Of note for this clone: One junction end does not reproduce the germline sequence, and a read error may be involved. The V call is TRBV6-6, the J call TRBJ2-5; 7 nucleotides align to TRBD1. The CDR3 is 11 amino acids. Germline-derived CDR1 and CDR2 are MNHNY and SVGAGI (reference sequence). CDR3 protein: CASSSDRVRHF. The CDR3 DNA is TGTGCCAGCAGTTCCGACAGGGTTCGGCACTTC.

V gene TRBV11-2 combines with J gene TRBJ1-2; TRBD1 might be the D (6 bases). Germline CDR1 reads SGHAT; CDR2 reads FQNNGV. V was shortened by 1 base and J by 1 base, with 10 bases between the two germline ends. This CDR3 is 15 amino acids long. The CDR3 DNA is TGTGCCAGCAGCTTAGTGGCAGGGGATAACTATGGCTACACCTTC. Translating gives CASSLVAGDNYGYTF. The full variable domain, in which reference TRBV11-2 and TRBJ1-2 provide the parts outside the CDR3, is EAGVAQSPRYKIIEKRQSVAFWCNPISGHATLYWYQQILGQGPKLLIQFQNNGVVDDSQLPKDRFSAERLKGVDSTLKIQPAKLEDSAVYLCASSLVAGDNYGYTFGSGTRLTVV.

The chain recombines TRBV5-8 with TRBJ2-7; TRBD2 matches at 8 bases. Per germline, CDR1 SGHTS and CDR2 YDEGEE. This CDR3 is built from 14 residues. With 4 bases clipped from V and 5 bases from J, the junction kept 8 bases outside the gene matches. Here the CDR3 reads CASSVAGGENEQYF. For the CDR3, the DNA is TGTGCCAGCAGCGTCGCGGGGGGAGAGAACGAGCAGTACTTC.

The chain carries TRBV5-4 and TRBJ1-1; no firm D call. V lost 1 base to trimming and J lost 1 base, with 5 bases between them. The CDR3 sequence is 13 residues long. Germline loops: CDR1 SGHNT, CDR2 YYREEE (reference sequence). CDR3 DNA sequence: TGTGCCAGCAGCTTGAGCCAGAACACTGAAGCTTTCTTT. This codes for CASSLSQNTEAFF.

The chain recombines TRBV7-2 with TRBJ2-2; 9 positions match TRBD2. The CDR3 runs to 14 residues. Germline V gives CDR1 SGHTA, CDR2 FQGNSA. V lost 6 bases to trimming and J lost 6 bases; unmatched junction nucleotides: 5. CDR3 amino acids: CASSSGSWAGELFF. DNA of the CDR3: TGTGCCAGCAGTAGCGGGAGTTGGGCCGGGGAGCTGTTTTTT.

This chain joins TRBV9 and TRBJ1-1; 8 nucleotides agree with TRBD1. This CDR3 spans 13 amino acids. The V gene end was trimmed by 3 bases and the J gene end by 4 bases; junction bases not matched to a gene: 2. Germline V gene lookup returns CDR1 SGDLS and CDR2 YYNGEE. CDR3 amino acids: CASSATGGTEAFF. CDR3 coding DNA: TGTGCCAGCAGCGCCACAGGGGGCACTGAAGCTTTCTTT.

The chain couples TRBV5-1 to TRBJ1-6, with D perhaps TRBD1 (6 bases). CDR1 is SGHRS, CDR2 YFSETQ, per germline. This CDR3 is 15 amino acids long. The ends were cut back, 6 bases at V and 5 bases at J, with 15 bases in the middle. Here the CDR3 reads CASTTSGQNNSPLHF. CDR3 nucleotide sequence: TGCGCCAGCACCACTTCTGGACAGAATAATTCACCCCTCCACTTT.

This clone appeared a single time. The chain combines TRBV14 with TRBJ2-3; perhaps TRBD1 as D (6 bases). Deletions cut 3 bases from V and 1 base from J, with 14 bases between. Germline V gene sequence: CDR1 SGHDN, CDR2 FVKESK. This CDR3 has 16 residues. CDR3 DNA: TGTGCCAGCAGCCACCACCAGGACAGACGCACAGATACGCAGTATTTT. It specifies CASSHHQDRRTDTQYF.

The chain carries TRBV20-1 and TRBJ2-5; tentative D call: TRBD2 (6 bases). V lost 3 bases to trimming and J lost 1 base, with 9 bases between them. The germline CDR1 and CDR2 sequences are DFQATT and SNEGSKA (reference sequence). This CDR3 is 13 amino acids long. The CDR3 DNA sequence: TGCAGTGCTAGTACTAGCCTCCAAGAGACCCAGTACTTC. This sequence encodes CSASTSLQETQYF.

The V call is TRBV12-5, the J call TRBJ2-2; 12 bases map to TRBD2. Germline CDR1 reads LGHNT; CDR2 reads FRNRAP. V shed 8 bases, J shed 2 bases, and the junction held 6 bases outside the gene matches. The CDR3 runs to 16 residues. The DNA of the CDR3 is TGTGCTAGTCGGGGACTAGCGGGCCACAACACCGGGGAGCTGTTTTTT. It encodes CASRGLAGHNTGELFF. Supplemented by reference TRBV12-5 and TRBJ2-2, the full variable domain reads DARVTQTPRHKVTEMGQEVTMRCQPILGHNTVFWYRQTMMQGLELLAYFRNRAPLDDSGMPKDRFSAEMPDATLATLKIQPSEPRDSAVYFCASRGLAGHNTGELFFGEGSRLTVL.

The J gene is TRBJ2-7, the V gene TRBV29-1, with 8 positions matching TRBD2. Germline lookup yields CDR1 SQVTM and CDR2 ANQGSEA. This CDR3 has 16 amino acids. V was clipped by 0 bases and J by 7 bases; unmatched bases: 14. The CDR3 nucleotides read TGCAGCGTTGAAGACTGGACTAGCAGGAGAGGGACTGAGCAGTACTTC. This codes for CSVEDWTSRRGTEQYF.

This chain links TRBV6-6 with TRBJ2-7; no firm D call. Germline V gene lookup returns CDR1 MNHNY and CDR2 SVGAGI (reference sequence). Trimming cost V 0 bases and J 3 bases, with 6 bases left between them. The CDR3 consists of 13 residues. CDR3 sequence (DNA): TGTGCCAGCAGTTACTCGAACAGCTACGAGCAGTACTTC. Its protein is CASSYSNSYEQYF.

The chain is built from TRBV6-5 and TRBJ2-7; 10 bases align to TRBD1. Germline CDR1 and CDR2: MNHEY and SVGAGI. The J segment lost 5 bases and the V segment lost 4 bases, leaving 5 bases of the junction unmatched. This CDR3 is 14 amino acids long. The CDR3 coding sequence is TGTGCCAGCAGTTGGGGACAGGGGAGGAACGAGCAGTACTTC. Its translation is CASSWGQGRNEQYF.

This clone has just one count. This chain uses TRBV5-1 with TRBJ1-1, with D possibly matching TRBD1 (6 bases). Germline V gives CDR1 SGHRS, CDR2 YFSETQ. CDR3 length equals 13 residues. V lost 5 bases to trimming and J lost 2 bases, with 10 bases between them. CDR3 nucleotides: TGCGCCAGCAGACAACAGGGAAACACTGAAGCTTTCTTT. Translation gives CASRQQGNTEAFF.

J is TRBJ1-4 and V is TRBV2; D call uncertain. The CDR3 length is 11 residues. Trimming took off 6 bases at V and 13 bases at J, with 12 bases between the two ends. Germline values: CDR1 SNHLY, CDR2 FYNNEI. The CDR3: CASSERLRLFF. In DNA, the CDR3 is TGTGCCAGCAGCGAACGTCTTAGACTGTTTTTT.

V usage is TRBV5-1 and J usage is TRBJ2-3; possibly TRBD2 for D (6 bases). The V gene's germline CDR1 is SGHRS and CDR2 YFSETQ. Trimming shortened V by 0 bases and J by 0 bases, and 8 bases separated the two germline ends. The CDR3 is made up of 15 amino acids. The CDR3 region is CASSLGGVSTDTQYF. For the CDR3, the DNA is TGCGCCAGCAGCTTGGGCGGGGTTAGCACAGATACGCAGTATTTT.

V and J are TRBV28 and TRBJ2-7; 7 bases are shared with TRBD1. The CDR3 sequence is 14 residues long. CDR1 and CDR2 from the germline V gene are MDHEN and SYDVKM. Losses at the gene ends were 8 bases for V and 2 bases for J; bases not matched to a gene: 9. This CDR3 reads CASHSGTVAYEQYF. As DNA, the CDR3 is TGTGCCAGCCATTCCGGGACAGTAGCCTACGAGCAGTACTTC.

This rearrangement joins TRBV4-3 to TRBJ1-5; D is ambiguous. This CDR3 contains 15 residues. V gave up 1 base and J gave up 1 base, with 8 bases separating them. CDR1 and CDR2 from the germline V gene are LGHNA and YSLEER. CDR3 loop: CASSQGPGSNQPQHF. For the CDR3, the DNA is TGCGCCAGCAGCCAAGGGCCGGGGAGCAATCAGCCCCAGCATTTT.

The gene calls are TRBV6-5 and TRBJ1-2, with D possibly being TRBD1 (6 bases). The CDR3 sequence is 15 residues long. V was pared by 6 bases and J by 4 bases, with 18 bases between. CDR1 MNHEY and CDR2 SVGAGI come from the germline V gene. The CDR3: CASSPRGRFPYGYTF. In DNA, the CDR3 is TGTGCCAGCAGCCCCAGGGGCCGTTTTCCCTATGGCTACACCTTC.